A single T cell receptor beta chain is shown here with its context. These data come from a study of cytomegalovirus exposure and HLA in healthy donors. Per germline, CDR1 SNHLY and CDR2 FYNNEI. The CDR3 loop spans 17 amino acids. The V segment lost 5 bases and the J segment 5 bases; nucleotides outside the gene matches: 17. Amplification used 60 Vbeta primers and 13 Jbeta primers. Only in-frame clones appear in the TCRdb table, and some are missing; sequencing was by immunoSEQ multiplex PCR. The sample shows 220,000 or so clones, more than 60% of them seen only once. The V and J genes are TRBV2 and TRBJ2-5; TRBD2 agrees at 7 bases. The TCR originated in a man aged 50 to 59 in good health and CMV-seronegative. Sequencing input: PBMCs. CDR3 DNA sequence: TGTGCCAGCAGTACACCCCTTAGCGGGTCGAGGGGCGAGACCCAGTACTTC. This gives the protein CASSTPLSGSRGETQYF.